A selection of T cell receptor beta chains follows, all from one sample in a study of post-analysis software for immune sequencing data. TCRdb ran MiXCR on the PCR reads and lists one entry per CDR3 protein. There are about 770,000 distinct CDR3 sequences in the sample; roughly 46% occur only once, and 4.9% lies in the top ten. Sequencing was done on a sample of blood. These receptor sequences come from a girl between 10 and 17 years old with multiple sclerosis. Each CDR3 is given with its conserved first and last residue. The D gene is left open where the match is weak. Only some rows state a clone size, as once, few, many or a class for expanded clones.

CASSQLEGNEQFF,TGTGCCAGCAGCCAACTGGAGGGGAATGAGCAGTTCTTC,.,.,TRBJ2-1,TRBV14
CATSRDLGTGLEQYF,TGTGCCACCAGCAGAGATCTCGGGACAGGGCTCGAGCAGTACTTC,TRBD1,.,TRBJ2-7,TRBV15
CASSLGTSGKGEQFF,TGCGCCAGCAGCTTGGGGACTAGCGGAAAGGGTGAGCAGTTCTTC,TRBD2,few,TRBJ2-1,TRBV5-1
CASSLAMGRTYNEQFF,TGCGCCAGCAGCTTGGCGATGGGGAGGACCTACAATGAGCAGTTCTTC,.,.,TRBJ2-1,TRBV5-1
CSVEAGDRSSYNEQFF,TGCAGCGTTGAAGCCGGGGACAGGTCATCCTACAATGAGCAGTTCTTC,TRBD1,.,TRBJ2-1,TRBV29-1
CASSGEWDRNIQYF,TGTGCCAGCAGCGGGGAATGGGACAGAAACATTCAGTACTTC,TRBD1,.,TRBJ2-4,TRBV5-6
CASSLGREGRNTQYF,TGTGCCAGCAGCTTAGGGCGGGAGGGCCGAAATACGCAGTATTTT,TRBD2,.,TRBJ2-3,TRBV7-9
CASSHDKPREQYF,TGTGCCAGCAGTCACGACAAGCCCCGCGAGCAGTACTTC,.,few,TRBJ2-7,TRBV11-2
CASSLGVGGTNTGELFF,TGTGCCAGCAGTTTAGGTGTGGGGGGCACGAACACCGGGGAGCTGTTTTTT,.,.,TRBJ2-2,TRBV12-3/TRBV12-4
CSARFYNEQFF,TGCAGTGCTAGATTCTACAATGAGCAGTTCTTC,.,few,TRBJ2-1,TRBV20-1
CAISESHGENIQYF,TGTGCCATCAGCGAATCACACGGGGAAAACATTCAGTACTTC,.,.,TRBJ2-4,TRBV10-3
CASSIDGREGSTQYF,TGTGCCAGTAGTATAGATGGCAGGGAGGGTTCTACGCAGTATTTT,TRBD2,.,TRBJ2-3,TRBV19
CASSHREPQFF,TGTGCCAGCAGTCACCGGGAACCACAGTTCTTC,.,few,TRBJ2-1,TRBV6-6
CASSGTSDREETQYF,TGTGCCAGCAGTGGTACGTCGGACAGAGAGGAGACCCAGTACTTC,.,.,TRBJ2-5,TRBV12-3/TRBV12-4
CASSLGRDRYEQYF,TGTGCCAGCAGCTTAGGCAGGGACAGGTACGAGCAGTACTTC,TRBD1,few,TRBJ2-7,TRBV5-6
CSADLGAEGKFSYEQYF,TGCAGTGCAGACCTGGGAGCCGAGGGGAAGTTCTCCTACGAGCAGTACTTC,.,few,TRBJ2-7,TRBV20-1
CASSLYSVSRNTEAFF,TGTGCCAGCAGTTTGTATTCCGTCTCAAGGAACACTGAAGCTTTCTTT,.,.,TRBJ1-1,TRBV12-3/TRBV12-4
CAISMDGDGAEQYF,TGTGCCATCAGCATGGACGGAGATGGGGCCGAGCAGTACTTC,.,.,TRBJ2-7,TRBV10-3
CASSDAYGYTF,TGTGCCAGCAGTGATGCTTATGGCTACACCTTC,.,few,TRBJ1-2,TRBV2
CASSLVPESSYEQYF,TGTGCCAGCAGTTTAGTGCCGGAGAGCTCCTACGAGCAGTACTTC,.,.,TRBJ2-7,TRBV27
CASTGGSVDYGYTF,TGTGCCAGCACGGGAGGGTCCGTTGACTATGGCTACACCTTC,.,.,TRBJ1-2,TRBV6-1
CASSPLLAGLETQYF,TGTGCCAGCTCACCCCTACTAGCGGGACTAGAGACCCAGTACTTC,TRBD2,few,TRBJ2-5,TRBV18
CASSLGTGKADTEYF,TGTGCCAGCAGTTTAGGAACAGGGAAAGCAGATACGGAGTATTTT,.,.,TRBJ2-3,TRBV12-3/TRBV12-4
CSVRTGLNYGYTF,TGCAGCGTTCGGACAGGGCTTAACTATGGCTACACCTTC,TRBD1,few,TRBJ1-2,TRBV29-1
CSASPTWRAPCNEQFF,TGCAGTGCTAGCCCTACCTGGAGGGCCCCTTGCAATGAGCAGTTCTTC,.,.,TRBJ2-1,TRBV20-1
CSAWTSGRPDTQYF,TGCAGTGCCTGGACTAGCGGGCGTCCAGATACGCAGTATTTT,TRBD2,.,TRBJ2-3,TRBV20-1
CASSQDGTSGAEEQFF,TGTGCCAGCAGCCAGGACGGGACTAGCGGAGCTGAGGAGCAGTTCTTC,TRBD2,.,TRBJ2-1,TRBV4-2
CASSDRAEQPQHF,TGTGCCAGCTCGGACCGTGCCGAACAGCCCCAGCATTTT,.,.,TRBJ1-5,TRBV18
CASSQDFTGETQYF,TGCGCCAGCAGCCAAGATTTCACCGGGGAGACCCAGTACTTC,.,.,TRBJ2-5,TRBV4-3
CASSLGDTSNKNIQYF,TGTGCCAGCAGTTTAGGGGACACGAGCAACAAAAACATTCAGTACTTC,.,.,TRBJ2-4,TRBV27
CAPPGRRGTQYF,TGTGCCCCCCCTGGCAGGCGAGGGACCCAGTACTTC,.,few,TRBJ2-5,TRBV24-1
CASSLSGSPDTQYF,TGCGCCAGCAGCTTGTCGGGTTCCCCAGATACGCAGTATTTT,.,.,TRBJ2-3,TRBV5-1
CASSEGPGVMVFF,TGTGCCAGCAGTGAAGGCCCCGGGGTCATGGTTTTCTTT,.,few,TRBJ1-1,TRBV6-1
CSVDATGLAVYNEQFF,TGCAGCGTTGATGCAACGGGACTAGCGGTCTACAATGAGCAGTTCTTC,TRBD2,.,TRBJ2-1,TRBV29-1
CASSSESWEQYF,TGCGCCAGCAGCTCGGAGTCCTGGGAGCAGTACTTC,.,.,TRBJ2-5,TRBV5-1
CASSLLGSLTDTQYF,TGCGCCAGCAGCTTGTTGGGCTCTCTCACAGATACGCAGTATTTT,.,few,TRBJ2-3,TRBV5-1
CASSPGTSGRGYNEQFF,TGCGCCAGCAGCCCCGGGACTAGCGGGAGAGGGTACAATGAGCAGTTCTTC,TRBD2,.,TRBJ2-1,TRBV5-1
CASSFSNEKLFF,TGTGCCAGCAGTTTCAGTAATGAAAAACTGTTTTTT,.,few,TRBJ1-4,TRBV12-3/TRBV12-4
CAWSAQDWRYEQYF,TGTGCCTGGAGTGCACAAGACTGGCGCTACGAGCAGTACTTC,.,.,TRBJ2-7,TRBV30
CSAIAVNNEQFF,TGCAGTGCCATAGCGGTAAACAATGAGCAGTTCTTC,.,.,TRBJ2-1,TRBV20-1
CASSLGPQQGRYEQYF,TGTGCCAGCTCACTCGGCCCGCAACAGGGGCGGTACGAGCAGTACTTC,TRBD1,.,TRBJ2-7,TRBV18
CASSLGPLGNQETQYF,TGCGCCAGCAGCTTGGGTCCTCTAGGCAACCAAGAGACCCAGTACTTC,.,many,TRBJ2-5,TRBV5-1
CASSSTTQGFSTDTQYF,TGCGCCAGCAGCTCAACAACACAGGGGTTCAGCACAGATACGCAGTATTTT,TRBD1,.,TRBJ2-3,TRBV5-1
CASRNTYEQYF,TGTGCCAGCAGGAACACCTACGAGCAGTACTTC,.,many,TRBJ2-7,TRBV27
CASSLRRGTRYYEQYF,TGTGCCAGCAGCCTCAGACGAGGGACCCGTTACTACGAGCAGTACTTC,.,.,TRBJ2-7,TRBV28
CASSPTGGLSNQPQHF,TGTGCCAGCTCACCAACGGGGGGCTTGAGCAATCAGCCCCAGCATTTT,.,once,TRBJ1-5,TRBV18
CASSYTTAGRREQYF,TGTGCCAGCAGTTACACCACAGCGGGCCGACGGGAGCAGTACTTC,.,.,TRBJ2-5,TRBV6-6
CSAWQIRGQQFF,TGCAGTGCTTGGCAGATCAGGGGTCAGCAGTTCTTC,.,.,TRBJ2-1,TRBV20-1
CASRRRGGSPLHF,TGTGCCAGCAGGAGAAGAGGGGGTTCACCCCTCCACTTT,.,few,TRBJ1-6,TRBV6-5
CASSEDSASSYEQYF,TGTGCCAGCAGTGAAGACAGCGCGAGCTCCTACGAGCAGTACTTC,.,.,TRBJ2-7,TRBV6-1